This T cell receptor beta chain appears in the sequencing data of a study of blood T cell repertoires in COVID-19. On the study more broadly: Samples representing acute and convalescent COVID-19 were sourced from the United States, Italy and Spain.

Per the authors' pipeline: Reference gene primers were amplified, and this amplification served to estimate nucleated cell counts. Libraries were prepared by immunoSEQ multiplex PCR; TCRdb keeps only in-frame clonotypes and omits some of them. D and trimming come from the DNA, and the V and J calls and clone size come from that table. The table includes approximately 45,000 clones, 70% to 85% detected once. The V and J ends lost 4 bases and 2 bases, in that order; junction bases with no gene match: 6. Germline CDR1 reads LGHNA; CDR2 reads YSLEER. CDR3 length: 16 residues. Sequenced sample: peripheral blood. This receptor was taken from a human donor in a cohort sampled during active COVID-19. The chain is built from TRBV4-3 and TRBJ2-3; 10 nucleotides match TRBD2. CDR3 bases: TGCGCCAGCAGCCCAAACCTAGCGGGAGCCACAGATACGCAGTATTTT. It specifies CASSPNLAGATDTQYF.